A selection of T cell receptor beta chains follows, all from one sample in a study of CD8+ T cells in alopecia areata. Assay used: immunoSEQ multiplex PCR; TCRdb lists only in-frame clones, some missing. The table includes about 200,000 clones, around 62% detected once. Sequenced material: CD4+ T cells sorted from blood, taken at week 0. Every receptor here comes from a human donor with alopecia areata. CDR3s include the opening cysteine and the closing phenylalanine or tryptophan. Each record gives: V gene, J gene, CDR3 protein.

V gene: TRBV29-1
J gene: TRBJ1-1
CDR3 protein: CSVGQCVIEAFF

V gene: TRBV7-9
J gene: TRBJ1-1
CDR3 protein: CASSPRTGGNTEAFF

V gene: TRBV7-6
J gene: TRBJ1-1
CDR3 protein: CASSLSKNTEAFF

V gene: TRBV23-1
J gene: TRBJ2-7
CDR3 protein: CASFHRLAGSSYEQYF

V gene: TRBV2
J gene: TRBJ2-5
CDR3 protein: CASTPGLRETQYF

V gene: TRBV7-6
J gene: TRBJ2-3
CDR3 protein: CASSQYGGADTQYF

V gene: TRBV25-1
J gene: TRBJ1-6
CDR3 protein: CASSEDRASYNSPLHF

V gene: TRBV30
J gene: TRBJ1-2
CDR3 protein: CAWSVQGFRQKSNGYTF

V gene: TRBV18
J gene: TRBJ2-3
CDR3 protein: CASSSNRDLTQYF

V gene: TRBV29-1
J gene: TRBJ2-6
CDR3 protein: CSGATGMPSGANVLTF

V gene: TRBV6-5
J gene: TRBJ1-2
CDR3 protein: CASSPGRGEGYTF

V gene: TRBV6-5
J gene: TRBJ2-7
CDR3 protein: CASRGPGQQTYF

V gene: TRBV7-9
J gene: TRBJ2-3
CDR3 protein: CASSLTGGFDTQYF

V gene: TRBV14
J gene: TRBJ2-1
CDR3 protein: CASSQVKGPPNEQFF

V gene: TRBV30
J gene: TRBJ1-2
CDR3 protein: CAWSVPGTGAGYTF

V gene: TRBV23-1
J gene: TRBJ1-2
CDR3 protein: CASSQCRRVYTF

V gene: TRBV9
J gene: TRBJ2-1
CDR3 protein: CASGSAPYNEQFF

V gene: TRBV7-8
J gene: TRBJ2-3
CDR3 protein: CASSLGDGTQYF

V gene: TRBV2
J gene: TRBJ1-1
CDR3 protein: CASSEGRDFGWSTEAFF

V gene: TRBV29-1
J gene: TRBJ1-2
CDR3 protein: CSVEDGLGGGSNYGYTF

V gene: TRBV30
J gene: TRBJ1-2
CDR3 protein: CAWRNPGQGTDGYTF

V gene: TRBV28
J gene: TRBJ2-3
CDR3 protein: CASSSGGLAGADTQYF

V gene: TRBV4-2
J gene: TRBJ2-7
CDR3 protein: CASSKGAGGTTYEQYF

V gene: TRBV2
J gene: TRBJ1-4
CDR3 protein: CASTGTANEKLFF

V gene: TRBV2
J gene: TRBJ2-1
CDR3 protein: CASRRQGLYNEQFF

V gene: TRBV19
J gene: TRBJ2-1
CDR3 protein: CASSINGLARIGDEQFF

V gene: TRBV5-1
J gene: TRBJ1-2
CDR3 protein: CASSLETGTYGYTF

V gene: TRBV5-4
J gene: TRBJ1-1
CDR3 protein: CASSFQTLRDRAVFF

V gene: TRBV30
J gene: TRBJ2-6
CDR3 protein: CAWNLGSGANVLTF

V gene: TRBV7-8
J gene: TRBJ1-2
CDR3 protein: CASSLSGTNYGYTF

V gene: TRBV4-2
J gene: TRBJ1-2
CDR3 protein: CASSQVTPGQSGGYTF

V gene: TRBV5-1
J gene: TRBJ1-1
CDR3 protein: CASRPGHQNTEAFF

V gene: TRBV5-4
J gene: TRBJ2-2
CDR3 protein: CASSLERTLNTGELFF

V gene: TRBV7-9
J gene: TRBJ2-7
CDR3 protein: CASSFSQGLSYEQYF

V gene: TRBV4-1
J gene: TRBJ2-7
CDR3 protein: CASSQLGLKRDEQYF

V gene: TRBV30
J gene: TRBJ2-1
CDR3 protein: CAWNLQDRGQFF

V gene: TRBV14
J gene: TRBJ1-1
CDR3 protein: CASSGQMNTEAFF

V gene: TRBV19
J gene: TRBJ1-1
CDR3 protein: CASRRTEAFF

V gene: TRBV7-2
J gene: TRBJ2-7
CDR3 protein: CASSVGGTSGTYEQYF

V gene: TRBV6-5
J gene: TRBJ1-2
CDR3 protein: CASRPLAGDYGYTF

V gene: TRBV4-2
J gene: TRBJ1-1
CDR3 protein: CASSKGTEAFF

V gene: TRBV27
J gene: TRBJ1-5
CDR3 protein: CASSTSSNQPQHF

V gene: TRBV28
J gene: TRBJ1-1
CDR3 protein: CASSLKVNTEAFF

V gene: TRBV6-6
J gene: TRBJ1-4
CDR3 protein: CASSYRQGTNEKLFF

V gene: TRBV6-6
J gene: TRBJ1-4
CDR3 protein: CASSSPNEGNEKLFF

V gene: TRBV30
J gene: TRBJ1-5
CDR3 protein: CAWSVQVSNQPQHF